This T cell receptor (beta chain) was identified during a study of shared clonotypes between healthy human individuals. Study as a whole: The study used three CD4 naive, three CD4 memory, two CD8 naive and one CD8 memory plate per donor. General study findings and limits: Donor scarcity curtailed the genetic and exposure-history diversity represented herein.

For this clone: No antigen is known for it.

All donors were Caucasian adults living in Nashville, Tennessee. Sequencing was performed with immunoSEQ multiplex PCR; in TCRdb, only in-frame clones are kept and a portion is missing. The sample yields 150,000 to 200,000 clones, roughly 91% seen once. This TCR derives from a woman younger than 45 in good health. The specimen sequenced was naive CD4+ T cells sorted from blood. Subset: CD45RA+ positively selected.

In nucleotides, the CDR3 is TGTGCCAGCAGGGTTGAGGGGCAACAGACCCAGTACTTC. It encodes CASRVEGQQTQYF. The J gene is TRBJ2-5, the V gene TRBV2; possibly TRBD1 or TRBD2 for D (5 bases each). Germline CDR1 SNHLY, CDR2 FYNNEI. V was clipped by 6 bases and J by 6 bases, with 14 bases between them. CDR3 length: 13 amino acids.